This TCR beta chain was recorded in a study of shared clonotypes between healthy human individuals. CDR1 is MNHNS and CDR2 is SASEGT in the germline V gene. V was clipped by 5 bases and J by 1 base, with 8 bases between them. The CDR3 has 14 amino acids. Libraries were prepared by immunoSEQ multiplex PCR; TCRdb keeps only in-frame clonotypes and omits some of them. The sample lists approximately 500,000 clones, around 74% occurring once. This clonotype was obtained from a woman aged 40-49 years in good health. Some clones in this sample may be carry-over from other donors' samples. Sequenced sample: PBMCs. This chain connects TRBV6-1 to TRBJ2-2; D remains unclear. CDR3 residues: CASSPLWNTGELFF. CDR3 sequence (DNA): TGTGCCAGCAGTCCACTCTGGAACACCGGGGAGCTGTTTTTT.